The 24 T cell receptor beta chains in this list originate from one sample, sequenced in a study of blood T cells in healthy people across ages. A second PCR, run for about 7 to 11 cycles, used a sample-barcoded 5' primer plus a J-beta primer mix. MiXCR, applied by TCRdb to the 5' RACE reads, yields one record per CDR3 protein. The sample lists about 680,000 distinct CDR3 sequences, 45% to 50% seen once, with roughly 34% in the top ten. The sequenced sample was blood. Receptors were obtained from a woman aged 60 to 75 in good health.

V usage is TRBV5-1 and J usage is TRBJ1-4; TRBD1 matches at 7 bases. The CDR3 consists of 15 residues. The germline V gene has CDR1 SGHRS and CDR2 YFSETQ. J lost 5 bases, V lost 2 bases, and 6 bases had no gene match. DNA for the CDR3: TGCGCCAGCAGCTTACAGGGGTCCGGGAATGAAAAACTGTTTTTT. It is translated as CASSLQGSGNEKLFF.

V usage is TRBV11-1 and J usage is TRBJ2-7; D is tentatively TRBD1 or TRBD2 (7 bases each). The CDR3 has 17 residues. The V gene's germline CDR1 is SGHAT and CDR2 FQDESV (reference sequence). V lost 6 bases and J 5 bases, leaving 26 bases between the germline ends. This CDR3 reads CASRFQQGLAGDHEQYF. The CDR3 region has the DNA TGTGCCAGCAGATTTCAACAGGGGTTGGCGGGAGACCACGAGCAGTACTTC.

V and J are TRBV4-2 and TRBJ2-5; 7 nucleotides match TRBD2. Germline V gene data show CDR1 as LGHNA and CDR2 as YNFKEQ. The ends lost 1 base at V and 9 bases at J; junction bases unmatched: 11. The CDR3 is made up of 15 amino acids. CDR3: CASSQGLAEGKSQYF. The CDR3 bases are TGTGCCAGCAGCCAAGGGCTAGCGGAAGGGAAGTCCCAGTACTTC.

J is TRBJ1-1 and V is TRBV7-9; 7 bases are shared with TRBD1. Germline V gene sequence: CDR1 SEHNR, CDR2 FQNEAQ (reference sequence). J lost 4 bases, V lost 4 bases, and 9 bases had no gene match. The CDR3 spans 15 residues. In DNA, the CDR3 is TGTGCCAGCAGCTCATTACAGGGGTATGGCACTGAAGCTTTCTTT. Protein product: CASSSLQGYGTEAFF.

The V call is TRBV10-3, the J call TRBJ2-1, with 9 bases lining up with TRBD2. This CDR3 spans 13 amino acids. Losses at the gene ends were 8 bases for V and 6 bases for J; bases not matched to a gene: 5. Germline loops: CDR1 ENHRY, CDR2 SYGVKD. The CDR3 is CAIALAGLNEQFF. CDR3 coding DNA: TGTGCCATCGCCCTAGCGGGACTCAATGAGCAGTTCTTC.

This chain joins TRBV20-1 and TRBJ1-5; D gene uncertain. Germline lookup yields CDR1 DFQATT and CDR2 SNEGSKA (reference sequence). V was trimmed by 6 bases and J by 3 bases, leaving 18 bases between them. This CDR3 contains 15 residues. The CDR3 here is CSASWGGRTNQPQHF. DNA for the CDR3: TGCAGTGCCAGCTGGGGTGGGAGGACCAATCAGCCCCAGCATTTT.

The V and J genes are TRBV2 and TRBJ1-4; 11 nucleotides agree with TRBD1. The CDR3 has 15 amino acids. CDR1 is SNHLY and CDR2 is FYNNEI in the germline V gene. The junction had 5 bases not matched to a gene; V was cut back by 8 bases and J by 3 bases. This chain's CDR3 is CASRDRGMANEKLFF. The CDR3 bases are TGTGCCAGCCGGGACAGGGGGATGGCTAATGAAAAACTGTTTTTT.

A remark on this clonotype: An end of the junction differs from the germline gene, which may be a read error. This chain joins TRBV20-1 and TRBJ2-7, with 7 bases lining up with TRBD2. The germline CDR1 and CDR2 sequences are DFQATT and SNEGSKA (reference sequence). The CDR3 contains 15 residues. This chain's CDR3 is CSARTFAGDTYEQHF. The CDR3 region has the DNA TGCAGTGCTAGAACCTTTGCGGGAGACACCTACGAGCAGCACTTC.

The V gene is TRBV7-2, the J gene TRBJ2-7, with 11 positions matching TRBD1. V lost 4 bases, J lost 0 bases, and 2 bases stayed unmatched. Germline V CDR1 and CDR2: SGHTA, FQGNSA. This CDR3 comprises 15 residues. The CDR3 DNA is TGTGCCAGCAGCTGGGACAGGGGGTACTCCTACGAGCAGTACTTC. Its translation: CASSWDRGYSYEQYF.

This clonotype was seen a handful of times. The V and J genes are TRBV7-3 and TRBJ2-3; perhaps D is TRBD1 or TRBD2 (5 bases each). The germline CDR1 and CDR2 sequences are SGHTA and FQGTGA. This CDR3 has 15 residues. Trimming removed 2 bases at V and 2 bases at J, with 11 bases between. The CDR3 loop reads CASSLDGTHTDTQYF. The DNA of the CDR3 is TGTGCCAGCAGCTTAGACGGGACCCACACAGATACGCAGTATTTT.

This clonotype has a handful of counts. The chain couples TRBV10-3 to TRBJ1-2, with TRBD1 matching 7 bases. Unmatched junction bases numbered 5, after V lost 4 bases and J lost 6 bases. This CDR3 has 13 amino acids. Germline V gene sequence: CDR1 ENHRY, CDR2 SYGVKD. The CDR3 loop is CAISGQGMDGYTF. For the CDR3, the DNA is TGTGCCATCAGTGGACAGGGAATGGATGGCTACACCTTC.

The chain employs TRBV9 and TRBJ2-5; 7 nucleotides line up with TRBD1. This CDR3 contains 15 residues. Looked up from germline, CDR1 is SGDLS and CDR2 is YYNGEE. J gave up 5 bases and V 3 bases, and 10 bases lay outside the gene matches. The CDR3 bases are TGTGCCAGCAGCGAGTCACAGGGGAGTACGGAGACCCAGTACTTC. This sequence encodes CASSESQGSTETQYF.

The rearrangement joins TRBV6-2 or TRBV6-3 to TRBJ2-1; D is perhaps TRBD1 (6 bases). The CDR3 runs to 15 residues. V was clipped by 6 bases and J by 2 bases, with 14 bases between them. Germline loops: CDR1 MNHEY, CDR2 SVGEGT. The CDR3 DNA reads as TGTGCCAGCAGAGACAGGTCGGGGACCTACAATGAGCAGTTCTTC. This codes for CASRDRSGTYNEQFF.

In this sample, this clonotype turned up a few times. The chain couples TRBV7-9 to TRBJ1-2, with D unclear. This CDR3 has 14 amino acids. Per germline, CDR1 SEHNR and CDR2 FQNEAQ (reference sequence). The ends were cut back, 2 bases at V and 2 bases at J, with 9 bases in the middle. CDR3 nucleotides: TGTGCCAGCAGCTTATCAACAGTGAACTATGGCTACACCTTC. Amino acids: CASSLSTVNYGYTF.

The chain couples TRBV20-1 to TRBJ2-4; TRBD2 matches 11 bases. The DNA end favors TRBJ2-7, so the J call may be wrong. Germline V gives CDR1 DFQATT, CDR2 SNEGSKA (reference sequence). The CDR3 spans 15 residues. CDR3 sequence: CSGVAGGPGTGEQYF. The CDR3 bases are TGCAGTGGTGTAGCGGGAGGGCCGGGAACTGGCGAGCAGTACTTC.

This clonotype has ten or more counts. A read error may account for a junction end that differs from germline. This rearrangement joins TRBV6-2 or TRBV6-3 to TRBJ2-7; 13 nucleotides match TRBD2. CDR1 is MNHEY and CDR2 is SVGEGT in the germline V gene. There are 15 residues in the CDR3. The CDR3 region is CASSRGTSGTYEQYF. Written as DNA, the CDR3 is TGCGCCAGCAGCCGTGGGACTAGCGGGACTTACGAGCAGTACTTC.

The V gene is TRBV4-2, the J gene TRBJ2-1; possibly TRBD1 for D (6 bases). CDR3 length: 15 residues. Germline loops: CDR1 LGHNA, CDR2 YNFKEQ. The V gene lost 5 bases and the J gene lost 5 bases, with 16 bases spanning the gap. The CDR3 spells CASSYGTNLNNEQFF. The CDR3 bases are TGTGCCAGCAGCTACGGGACAAACCTCAACAATGAGCAGTTCTTC.

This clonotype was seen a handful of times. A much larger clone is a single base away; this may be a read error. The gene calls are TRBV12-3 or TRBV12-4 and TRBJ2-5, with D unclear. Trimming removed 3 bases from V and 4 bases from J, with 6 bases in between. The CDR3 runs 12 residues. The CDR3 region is CASSFLVETQYF. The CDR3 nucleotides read TGTGCCAGCAGTTTCTTGGTAGAGACCCAGTACTTC.

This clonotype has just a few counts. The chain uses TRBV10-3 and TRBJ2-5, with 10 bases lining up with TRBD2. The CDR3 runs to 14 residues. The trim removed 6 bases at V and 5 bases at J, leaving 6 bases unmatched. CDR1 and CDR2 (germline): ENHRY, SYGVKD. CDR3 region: CAISEAGGLETQYF. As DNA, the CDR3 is TGTGCCATCAGCGAAGCGGGAGGGTTGGAGACCCAGTACTTC.

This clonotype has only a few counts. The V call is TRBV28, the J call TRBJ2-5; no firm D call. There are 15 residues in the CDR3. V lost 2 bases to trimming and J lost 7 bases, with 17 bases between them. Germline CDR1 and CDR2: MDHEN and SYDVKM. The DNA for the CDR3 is TGTGCCAGCAGTTTAGTAAAGACTTCAGATGGGACCCAGTACTTC. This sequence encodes CASSLVKTSDGTQYF.

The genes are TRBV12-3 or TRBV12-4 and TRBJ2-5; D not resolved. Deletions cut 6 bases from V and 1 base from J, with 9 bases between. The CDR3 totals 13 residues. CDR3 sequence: CASRPTFQETQYF. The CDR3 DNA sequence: TGTGCCAGCAGGCCGACGTTCCAAGAGACCCAGTACTTC.

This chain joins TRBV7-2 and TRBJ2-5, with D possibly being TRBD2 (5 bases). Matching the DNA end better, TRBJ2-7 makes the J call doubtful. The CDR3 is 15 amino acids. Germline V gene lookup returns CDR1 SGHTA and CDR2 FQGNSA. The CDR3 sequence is CASSLDDGGFYEQYF. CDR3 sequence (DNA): TGTGCCAGCAGCTTAGACGACGGCGGGTTCTACGAGCAGTACTTC.

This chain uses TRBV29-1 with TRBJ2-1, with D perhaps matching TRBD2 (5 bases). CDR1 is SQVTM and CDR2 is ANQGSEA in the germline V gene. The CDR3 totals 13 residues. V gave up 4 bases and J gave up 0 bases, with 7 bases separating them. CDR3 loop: CSVGESSYNEQFF. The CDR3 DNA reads TGCAGCGTTGGGGAGAGCTCCTACAATGAGCAGTTCTTC.

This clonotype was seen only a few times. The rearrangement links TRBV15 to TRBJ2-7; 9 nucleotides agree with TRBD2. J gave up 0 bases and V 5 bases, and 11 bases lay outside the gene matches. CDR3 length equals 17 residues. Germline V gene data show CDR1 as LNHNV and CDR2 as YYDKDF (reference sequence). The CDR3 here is CATSGRGTSRLSYEQYF. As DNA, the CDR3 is TGTGCCACCAGCGGGAGAGGGACTAGCCGTCTCTCCTACGAGCAGTACTTC.